The 4 T cell receptor beta chains in this list originate from one sample, sequenced in a study of blood T cell repertoires in COVID-19. Some clones are missing from TCRdb's copy, which holds only in-frame ones; the method was immunoSEQ multiplex PCR. Among 290,000 or so clones, 90% were seen once, and the ten largest hold 3.5% to 4.5%. The sample was PBMCs or T cells enriched from blood (not recorded which). The receptors come from a woman aged 18-30 years with acute COVID-19.

The genes are TRBV24-1 and TRBJ1-1; tentatively, D is TRBD1 (5 bases). Germline CDR1 reads KGHDR; CDR2 reads SFDVKD. V was clipped by 5 bases and J by 6 bases, with 12 bases between them. The CDR3 sequence is 13 residues long. CDR3 DNA sequence: TGTGCCACCAGTGCTTCGACAGTCCCTGAAGCTTTCTTT. Protein product: CATSASTVPEAFF.

V and J are TRBV28 and TRBJ1-1; possible D gene TRBD1, 6 bases. The germline V and J ends were trimmed by 3 bases and 1 base, with 12 bases remaining between them. Germline V gene lookup returns CDR1 MDHEN and CDR2 SYDVKM. This CDR3 is built from 15 residues. The CDR3: CASSLPPTGNTEAFF. In DNA, the CDR3 is TGTGCCAGCAGTTTGCCTCCGACAGGGAACACTGAAGCTTTCTTT.

This chain uses TRBV18 with TRBJ1-5; perhaps TRBD1 as D (5 bases). The V gene lost 3 bases and the J gene lost 9 bases, with 18 bases spanning the gap. This CDR3 has 15 amino acids. CDR1 is KGHSH, CDR2 LQKENI, per germline. CDR3 region: CASSPRGAPLPPQHF. CDR3 coding DNA: TGTGCCAGCTCACCTCGCGGGGCTCCACTACCGCCCCAGCATTTT.

This sequence joins TRBV19 and TRBJ1-1; 10 nucleotides match TRBD1. Germline assignment: CDR1 LNHDA and CDR2 SQIVND (reference sequence). The CDR3 loop spans 16 amino acids. Trimming at V came to 8 bases and at J to 4 bases, leaving 13 bases not matched to a gene. The CDR3 is CASSYWGTGVSTEAFF. The CDR3 DNA sequence: TGTGCCAGTTCCTATTGGGGGACAGGGGTTAGCACTGAAGCTTTCTTT.